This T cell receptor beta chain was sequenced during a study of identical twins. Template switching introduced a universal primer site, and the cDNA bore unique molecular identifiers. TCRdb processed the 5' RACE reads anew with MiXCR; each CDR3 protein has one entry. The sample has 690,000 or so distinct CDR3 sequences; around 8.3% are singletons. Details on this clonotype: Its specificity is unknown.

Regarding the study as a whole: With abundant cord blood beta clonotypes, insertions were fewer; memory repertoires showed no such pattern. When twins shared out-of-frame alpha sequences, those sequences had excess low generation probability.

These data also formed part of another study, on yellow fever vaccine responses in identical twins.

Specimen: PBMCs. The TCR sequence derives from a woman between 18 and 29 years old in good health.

The CDR3 here is CASSVGGLHSNEQFF. The CDR3 DNA reads TGTGCCAGCAGCGTAGGGGGACTCCATAGCAATGAGCAGTTCTTC. This chain joins TRBV9 and TRBJ2-1, with D possibly TRBD2 on 6 matching bases. CDR3 length: 15 amino acids. Germline V CDR1 and CDR2: SGDLS, YYNGEE. V lost 0 bases and J 6 bases, leaving 13 bases between the germline ends.